The clone carrying this T cell receptor beta chain was detected ten times or more. What it binds is unknown. These data are taken from a study of CD8 T cells in ankylosing spondylitis. CDR1 SGHVS and CDR2 FQNEAQ come from the germline V gene. V was shortened by 4 bases and J by 4 bases, with 13 bases between the two germline ends. This CDR3 region has 14 residues. TCRdb used MiXCR to reprocess the 5' RACE reads, holding one entry per CDR3 protein. Found here are fewer than 550,000 distinct CDR3 sequences, over 4% of them singletons; the top ten hold roughly 3.3%. Study-wide results and limits: Within peripheral blood, clones linked to disease were CD8+ and relatively rare. What appeared characteristic of ankylosing spondylitis blood was a TCR beta motif of under 10 highly homologous variants. It was reported that disease-linked clones were significantly enriched in matched ankylosing spondylitis synovial fluid.

Sequenced material: blood, either unsorted or a sorted T cell fraction (not recorded which). This receptor was taken from a male donor with ankylosing spondylitis. The chain carries TRBV7-8 and TRBJ2-5; the D gene is possibly TRBD2 (6 bases). This CDR3 reads CASSWGVVRETQYF. The CDR3 coding sequence is TGTGCCAGCAGCTGGGGGGTGGTTAGAGAGACCCAGTACTTC.